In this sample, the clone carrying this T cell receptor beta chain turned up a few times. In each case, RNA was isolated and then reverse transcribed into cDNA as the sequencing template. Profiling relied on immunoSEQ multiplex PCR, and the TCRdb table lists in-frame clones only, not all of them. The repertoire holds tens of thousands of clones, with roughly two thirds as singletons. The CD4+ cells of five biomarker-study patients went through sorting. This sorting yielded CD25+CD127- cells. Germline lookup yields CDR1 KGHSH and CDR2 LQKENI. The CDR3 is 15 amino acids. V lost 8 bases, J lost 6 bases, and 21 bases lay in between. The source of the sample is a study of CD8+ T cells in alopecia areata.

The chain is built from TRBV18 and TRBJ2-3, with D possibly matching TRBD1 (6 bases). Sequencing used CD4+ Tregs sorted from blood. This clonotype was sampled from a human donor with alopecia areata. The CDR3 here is CASLSGAARPDTQYF. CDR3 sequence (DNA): TGTGCCAGCCTATCAGGGGCCGCTCGCCCGGATACGCAGTATTTT.